Listed here is a single T cell receptor (beta chain). No antigen is known for it. Germline and junction disagree at one end, which may indicate a read error. This sample is part of a study of T-cell memory formation after mild COVID-19. Study details: Largely, the TCR clusters proved donor specific. General study findings and limits: The appearance of some responding clones in pre-infection memory suggested that cross-reactive memory joined.

It was 5'RACE with constant-segment primers that produced the TCR alpha and TCR beta cDNA libraries, which carried sample barcodes and UMIs. Each CDR3 protein is one row after TCRdb ran MiXCR on the 5' RACE reads. The data show about 470,000 distinct CDR3 sequences, roughly 25% seen once. The V gene's germline CDR1 is LGHNA and CDR2 YSLEER. The CDR3 has 17 amino acids. The V gene is TRBV4-3, the J gene TRBJ2-6; TRBD1 is a possible D gene (5 bases). The source is an adult woman who had mild COVID-19 (a few samples of this study predate the infection). Cell type and time point are not known. Sequenced sample: PBMCs or a T cell subset sorted from them (not recorded which). CDR3 nucleotides: TGCGCCAGCAGCCAAGACTATACTAAGTCTGGGGCCAACGTCCTTACTTTC. Its translation is CASSQDYTKSGANVLTF.